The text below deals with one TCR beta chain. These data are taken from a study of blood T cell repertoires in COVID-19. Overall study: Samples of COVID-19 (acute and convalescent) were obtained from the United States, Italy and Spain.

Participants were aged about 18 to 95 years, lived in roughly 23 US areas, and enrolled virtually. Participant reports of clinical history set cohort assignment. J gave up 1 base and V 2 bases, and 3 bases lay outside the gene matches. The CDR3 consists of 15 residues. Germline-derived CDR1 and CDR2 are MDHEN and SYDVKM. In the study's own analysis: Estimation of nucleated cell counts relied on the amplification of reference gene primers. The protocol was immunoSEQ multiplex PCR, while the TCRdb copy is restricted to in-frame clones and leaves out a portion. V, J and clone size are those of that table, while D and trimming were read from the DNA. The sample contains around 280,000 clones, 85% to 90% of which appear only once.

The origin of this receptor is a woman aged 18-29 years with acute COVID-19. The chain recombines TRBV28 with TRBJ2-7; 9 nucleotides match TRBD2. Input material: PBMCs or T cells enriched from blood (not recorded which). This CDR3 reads CASSLAGGRSYEQYF. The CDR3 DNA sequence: TGTGCCAGCAGTTTAGCGGGAGGGCGGTCCTACGAGCAGTACTTC.